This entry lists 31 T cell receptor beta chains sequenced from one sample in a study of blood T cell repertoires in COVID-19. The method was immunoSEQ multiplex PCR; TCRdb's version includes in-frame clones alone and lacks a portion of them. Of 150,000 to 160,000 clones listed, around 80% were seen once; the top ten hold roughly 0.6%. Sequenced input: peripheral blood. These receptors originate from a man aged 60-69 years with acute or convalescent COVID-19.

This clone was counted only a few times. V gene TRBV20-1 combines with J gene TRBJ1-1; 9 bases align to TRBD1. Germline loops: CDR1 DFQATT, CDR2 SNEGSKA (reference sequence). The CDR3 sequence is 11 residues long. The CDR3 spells CRGGQGPTAFF. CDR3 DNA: TGCAGGGGGGGACAGGGACCAACGGCTTTCTTT.

The DNA for the CDR3 is TGTGCCAGCAGCTTAAAAATCGCAGATACGCAGTATTTT. It encodes CASSLKIADTQYF. The J gene is TRBJ2-3, the V gene TRBV7-2; no definite D call. Per the germline V gene, CDR1 is SGHTA and CDR2 is FQGNSA. The CDR3 is 13 residues long. The V gene lost 2 bases and the J gene lost 4 bases, with 7 bases spanning the gap. Combining the CDR3 with reference TRBV7-2 and TRBJ2-3 gives the whole variable domain GAGVSQSPSNKVTEKGKDVELRCDPISGHTALYWYRQSLGQGLEFLIYFQGNSAPDKSGLPSDRFSAERTGGSVSTLTIQRTQQEDSAVYLCASSLKIADTQYFGPGTRLTVL.

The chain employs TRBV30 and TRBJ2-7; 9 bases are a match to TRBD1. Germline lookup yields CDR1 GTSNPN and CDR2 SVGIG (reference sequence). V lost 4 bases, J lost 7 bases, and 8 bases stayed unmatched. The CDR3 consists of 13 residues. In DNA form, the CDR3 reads TGTGCCTGGATGGGACAGGGTCTAGGGGAGCAGTACTTC. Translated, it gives CAWMGQGLGEQYF.

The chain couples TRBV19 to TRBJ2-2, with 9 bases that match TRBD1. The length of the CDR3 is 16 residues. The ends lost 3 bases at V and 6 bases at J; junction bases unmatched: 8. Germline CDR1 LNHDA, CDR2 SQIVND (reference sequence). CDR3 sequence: CASSMRDRVIAGELFF. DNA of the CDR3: TGTGCCAGTAGTATGCGGGACAGGGTTATCGCCGGGGAGCTGTTTTTT.

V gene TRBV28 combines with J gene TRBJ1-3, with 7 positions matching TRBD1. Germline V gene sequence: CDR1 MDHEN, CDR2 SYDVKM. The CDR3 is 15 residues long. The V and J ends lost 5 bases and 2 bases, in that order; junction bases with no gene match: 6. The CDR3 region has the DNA TGTGCCAGCAGTACCGGGACAGCGACTGGAAACACCATATATTTT. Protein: CASSTGTATGNTIYF.

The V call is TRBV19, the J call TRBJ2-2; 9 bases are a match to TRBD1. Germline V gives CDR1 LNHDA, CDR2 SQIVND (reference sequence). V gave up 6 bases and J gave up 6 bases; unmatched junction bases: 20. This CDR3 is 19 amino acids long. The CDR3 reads CASRPPGQGSRRSPGELFF. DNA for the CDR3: TGTGCCAGTAGACCACCGGGACAGGGTTCTAGACGGAGTCCCGGGGAGCTGTTTTTT. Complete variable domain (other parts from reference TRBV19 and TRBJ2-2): DGGITQSPKYLFRKEGQNVTLSCEQNLNHDAMYWYRQDPGQGLRLIYYSQIVNDFQKGDIAEGYSVSREKKESFPLTVTSAQKNPTAFYLCASRPPGQGSRRSPGELFFGEGSRLTVL.

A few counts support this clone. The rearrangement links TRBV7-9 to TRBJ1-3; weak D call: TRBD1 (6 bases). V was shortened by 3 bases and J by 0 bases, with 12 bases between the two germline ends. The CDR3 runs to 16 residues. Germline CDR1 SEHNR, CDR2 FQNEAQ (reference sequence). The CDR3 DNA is TGTGCCAGCAGCTTGTCCCGGGACACCTCTGGAAACACCATATATTTT. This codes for CASSLSRDTSGNTIYF. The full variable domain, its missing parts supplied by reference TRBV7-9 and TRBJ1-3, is DTGVSQNPRHKITKRGQNVTFRCDPISEHNRLYWYRQTLGQGPEFLTYFQNEAQLEKSRLLSDRFSAERPKGSFSTLEIQRTEQGDSAMYLCASSLSRDTSGNTIYFGEGSWLTVV.

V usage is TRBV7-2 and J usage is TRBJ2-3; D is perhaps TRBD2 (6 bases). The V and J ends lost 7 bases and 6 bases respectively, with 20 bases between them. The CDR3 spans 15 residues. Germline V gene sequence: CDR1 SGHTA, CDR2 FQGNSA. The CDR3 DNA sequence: TGTGCCAGCACCTCCCCGGACTACCCGAAGGATACGCAGTATTTT. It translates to CASTSPDYPKDTQYF.

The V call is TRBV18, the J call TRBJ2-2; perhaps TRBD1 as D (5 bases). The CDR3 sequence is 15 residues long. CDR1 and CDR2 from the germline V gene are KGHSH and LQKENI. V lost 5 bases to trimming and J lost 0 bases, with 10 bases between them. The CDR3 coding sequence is TGTGCCAGCTCAACGGACAATCCGAACACCGGGGAGCTGTTTTTT. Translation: CASSTDNPNTGELFF.

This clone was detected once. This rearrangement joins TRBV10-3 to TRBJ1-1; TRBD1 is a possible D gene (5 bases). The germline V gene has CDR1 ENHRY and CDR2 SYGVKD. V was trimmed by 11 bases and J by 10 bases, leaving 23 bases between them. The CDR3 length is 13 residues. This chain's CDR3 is CASQGSSGEGAFF. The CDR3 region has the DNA TGTGCCTCTCAGGGCAGTTCCGGGGAGGGAGCTTTCTTT.

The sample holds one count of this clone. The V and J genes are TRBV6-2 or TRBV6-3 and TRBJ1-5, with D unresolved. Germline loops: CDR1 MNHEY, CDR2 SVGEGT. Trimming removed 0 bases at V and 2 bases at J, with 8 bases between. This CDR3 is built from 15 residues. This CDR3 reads CASSYSKSGNQPQHF. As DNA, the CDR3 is TGTGCCAGCAGTTACTCGAAGAGCGGCAATCAGCCCCAGCATTTT.

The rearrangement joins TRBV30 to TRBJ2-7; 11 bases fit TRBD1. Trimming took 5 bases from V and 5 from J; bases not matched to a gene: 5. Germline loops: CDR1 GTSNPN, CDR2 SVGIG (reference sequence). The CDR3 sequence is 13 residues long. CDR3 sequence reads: CAWGTGGRNEQYF. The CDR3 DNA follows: TGTGCCTGGGGGACAGGGGGTAGAAACGAGCAGTACTTC.

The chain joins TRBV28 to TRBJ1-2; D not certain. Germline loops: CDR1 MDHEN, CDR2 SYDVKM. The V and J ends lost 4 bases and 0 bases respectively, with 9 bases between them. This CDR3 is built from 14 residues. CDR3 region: CASSSGGANYGYTF. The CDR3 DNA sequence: TGTGCCAGCAGTTCCGGCGGAGCTAACTATGGCTACACCTTC.

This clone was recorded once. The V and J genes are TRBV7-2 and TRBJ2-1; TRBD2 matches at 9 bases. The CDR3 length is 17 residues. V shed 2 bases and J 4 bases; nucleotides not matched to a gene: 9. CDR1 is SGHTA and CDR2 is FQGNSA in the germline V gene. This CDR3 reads CASSLLSSGTSYNEQFF. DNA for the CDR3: TGTGCCAGCAGCTTACTATCTAGCGGGACCTCGTACAATGAGCAGTTCTTC.

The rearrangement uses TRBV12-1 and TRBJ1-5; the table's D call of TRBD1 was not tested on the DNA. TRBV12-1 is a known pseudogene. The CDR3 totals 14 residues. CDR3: CASWDRGMNQPQHF. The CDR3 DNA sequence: TGTGCCAGCTGGGACAGGGGGATGAATCAGCCCCAGCATTTT.

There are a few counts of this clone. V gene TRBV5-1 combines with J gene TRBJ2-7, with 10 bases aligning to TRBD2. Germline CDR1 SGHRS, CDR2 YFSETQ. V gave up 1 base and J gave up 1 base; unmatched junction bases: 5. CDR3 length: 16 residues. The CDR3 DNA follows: TGCGCCAGCAGCTTGAGGGTAGCGGGGGGTTCCTACGAGCAGTACTTC. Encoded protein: CASSLRVAGGSYEQYF.

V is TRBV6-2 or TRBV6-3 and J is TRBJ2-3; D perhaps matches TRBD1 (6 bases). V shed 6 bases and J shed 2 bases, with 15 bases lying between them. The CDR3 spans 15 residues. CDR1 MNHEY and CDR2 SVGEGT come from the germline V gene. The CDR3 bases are TGTGCCAGCAGACCTTCACAGGGATACACAGATACGCAGTATTTT. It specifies CASRPSQGYTDTQYF.

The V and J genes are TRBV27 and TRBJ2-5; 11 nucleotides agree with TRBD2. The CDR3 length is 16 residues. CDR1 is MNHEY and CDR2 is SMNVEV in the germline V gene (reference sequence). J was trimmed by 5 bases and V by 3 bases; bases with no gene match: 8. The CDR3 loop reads CASSFSGRARVETQYF. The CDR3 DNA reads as TGTGCCAGCAGTTTTAGCGGGAGGGCCAGGGTGGAGACCCAGTACTTC.

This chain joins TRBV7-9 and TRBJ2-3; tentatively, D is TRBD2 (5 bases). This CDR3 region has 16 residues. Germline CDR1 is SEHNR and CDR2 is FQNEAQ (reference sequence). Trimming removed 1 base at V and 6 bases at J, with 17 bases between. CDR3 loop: CASSLELVARADTQYF. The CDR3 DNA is TGTGCCAGCAGCTTAGAACTAGTCGCGAGGGCGGATACGCAGTATTTT. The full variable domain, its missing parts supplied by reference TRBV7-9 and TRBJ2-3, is DTGVSQNPRHKITKRGQNVTFRCDPISEHNRLYWYRQTLGQGPEFLTYFQNEAQLEKSRLLSDRFSAERPKGSFSTLEIQRTEQGDSAMYLCASSLELVARADTQYFGPGTRLTVL.

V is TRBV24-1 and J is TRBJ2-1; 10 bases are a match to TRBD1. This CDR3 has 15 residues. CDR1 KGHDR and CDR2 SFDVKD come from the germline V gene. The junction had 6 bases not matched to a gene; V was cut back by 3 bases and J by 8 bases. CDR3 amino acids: CATSDPGQGRDEQFF. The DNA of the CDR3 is TGTGCCACCAGTGATCCGGGACAGGGGAGGGATGAGCAGTTCTTC.

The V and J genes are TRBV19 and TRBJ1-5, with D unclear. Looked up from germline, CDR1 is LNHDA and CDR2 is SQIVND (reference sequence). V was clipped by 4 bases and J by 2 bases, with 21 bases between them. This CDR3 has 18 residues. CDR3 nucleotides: TGTGCCAGTAGTAGCCAAAGGGCTGACCGGAGGGGCAATCAGCCCCAGCATTTT. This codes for CASSSQRADRRGNQPQHF. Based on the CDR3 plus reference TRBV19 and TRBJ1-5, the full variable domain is DGGITQSPKYLFRKEGQNVTLSCEQNLNHDAMYWYRQDPGQGLRLIYYSQIVNDFQKGDIAEGYSVSREKKESFPLTVTSAQKNPTAFYLCASSSQRADRRGNQPQHFGDGTRLSIL.

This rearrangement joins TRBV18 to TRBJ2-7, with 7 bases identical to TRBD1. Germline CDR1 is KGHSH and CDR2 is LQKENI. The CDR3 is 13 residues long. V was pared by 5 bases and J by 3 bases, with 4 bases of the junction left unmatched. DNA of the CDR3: TGTGCCAGCTCAGGGTCAGGGGGCTACGAGCAGTACTTC. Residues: CASSGSGGYEQYF.

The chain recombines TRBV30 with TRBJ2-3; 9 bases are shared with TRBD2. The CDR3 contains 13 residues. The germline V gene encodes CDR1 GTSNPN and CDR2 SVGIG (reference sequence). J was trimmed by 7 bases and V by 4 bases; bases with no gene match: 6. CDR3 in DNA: TGTGCCTGGACGAGACTAGCGGCAAATACGCAGTATTTT. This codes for CAWTRLAANTQYF.

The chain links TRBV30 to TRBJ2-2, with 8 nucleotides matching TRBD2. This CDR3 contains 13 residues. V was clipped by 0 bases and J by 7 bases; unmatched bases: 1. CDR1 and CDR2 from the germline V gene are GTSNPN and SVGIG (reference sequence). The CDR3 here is CAWSVREGGELFF. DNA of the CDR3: TGTGCCTGGAGTGTCCGGGAGGGCGGGGAGCTGTTTTTT.

In DNA, the CDR3 is TGTGCCAGTAGTATTCTCCGGACTAGCGGGAGAGGCGGTGAGCAGTTCTTC. This gives the protein CASSILRTSGRGGEQFF. This chain connects TRBV19 to TRBJ2-1, with TRBD2 matching 13 bases. J was trimmed by 9 bases and V by 3 bases; bases with no gene match: 11. CDR3 length: 17 residues. Germline CDR1 LNHDA, CDR2 SQIVND (reference sequence).

The CDR3, as DNA: TGTGCCAGCAGTTCCGGACTGACCCTCGGGCAGTACTTC. Its protein product is CASSSGLTLGQYF. This chain links TRBV27 with TRBJ2-7; possibly TRBD2 for D (5 bases). Germline lookup yields CDR1 MNHEY and CDR2 SMNVEV (reference sequence). The CDR3 contains 13 residues. Trimming left V 4 bases short and J 9 bases short, with 16 bases between.

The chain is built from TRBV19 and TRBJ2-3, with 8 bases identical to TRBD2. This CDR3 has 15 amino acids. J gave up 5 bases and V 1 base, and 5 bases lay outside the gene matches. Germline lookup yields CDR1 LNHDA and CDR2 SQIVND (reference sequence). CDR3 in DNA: TGTGCCAGTAGTATAGGGACTAGCCCCCGAGATACGCAGTATTTT. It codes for CASSIGTSPRDTQYF.

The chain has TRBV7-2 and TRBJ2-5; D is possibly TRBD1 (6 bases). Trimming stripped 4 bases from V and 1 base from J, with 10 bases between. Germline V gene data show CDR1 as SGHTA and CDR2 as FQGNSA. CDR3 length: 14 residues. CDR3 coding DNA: TGTGCCAGCAGCTACGGACAGCTCCAAGAGACCCAGTACTTC. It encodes CASSYGQLQETQYF.

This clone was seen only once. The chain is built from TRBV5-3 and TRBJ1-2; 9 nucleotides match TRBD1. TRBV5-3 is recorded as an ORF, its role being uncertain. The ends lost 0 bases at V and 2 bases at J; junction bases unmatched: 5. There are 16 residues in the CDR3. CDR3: CARSLGDRVLNYGYTF. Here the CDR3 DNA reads TGTGCCAGAAGCTTGGGGGACAGGGTCCTCAACTATGGCTACACCTTC.

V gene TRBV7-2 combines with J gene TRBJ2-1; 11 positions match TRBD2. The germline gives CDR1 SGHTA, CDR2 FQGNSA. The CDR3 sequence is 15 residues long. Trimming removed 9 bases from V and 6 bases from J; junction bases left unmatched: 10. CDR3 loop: CASNVPGLAVNEQFF. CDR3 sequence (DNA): TGTGCCAGTAACGTTCCGGGACTAGCGGTCAATGAGCAGTTCTTC.

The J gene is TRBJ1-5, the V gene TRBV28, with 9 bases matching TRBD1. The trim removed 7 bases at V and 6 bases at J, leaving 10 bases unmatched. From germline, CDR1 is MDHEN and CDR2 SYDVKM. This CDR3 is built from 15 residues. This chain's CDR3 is CASTPRDRATQPQHF. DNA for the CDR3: TGTGCCAGCACCCCTCGGGACAGGGCGACTCAGCCCCAGCATTTT.